Listed below are T cell receptor beta chains from one sample, sequenced in a study of T cell responses to AZD1222 COVID-19 vaccine. The data were produced by immunoSEQ multiplex PCR, yet TCRdb's version contains in-frame clones alone and is incomplete. The top ten hold 10% of the sample, which has about 75,000 clones, about 87% seen once. Sequencing was performed on peripheral blood, taken 28 days after the second dose of the MenACWY control vaccine. The receptors were gathered from an adult who received the MenACWY meningococcal vaccine as a control. CDR3s include the opening cysteine and the closing phenylalanine or tryptophan. Some rows have no size entry. The others give once, few or many, or a class for an expanded clone.

>TRBV7-2|TRBJ2-5|-
CASSLSAGSEETQYF
>TRBV2|TRBJ1-1|-
CASTLSGTEAFF
>TRBV6-6|TRBJ1-4|few
CASSLSIPHELFF
>TRBV5-1|TRBJ2-3|-
CASSPISATDTQYF
>TRBV13|TRBJ2-3|-
CASSIRTGGADTDTQYF
>TRBV5-5|TRBJ2-7|-
CASRLEGGPSYEQYF
>TRBV27|TRBJ2-3|-
CASSLSPSNTDTQYF
>TRBV14|TRBJ2-2|-
CASTGTVITGELFF
>TRBV6-2/TRBV6-3|TRBJ2-4|once
CASSYYDRVAKNIQYF
>TRBV5-1|TRBJ2-7|few
CASSLEGRGRHEQYF
>TRBV15|TRBJ2-5|-
CATSGRGGGETQYF
>TRBV4-3|TRBJ2-5|-
CASSQGSRLSQETQYF
>TRBV6-5|TRBJ2-7|-
CASSYSSSSYEQYF
>TRBV5-4|TRBJ2-1|once
CASSSGGGSSYNEQFF
>TRBV19|TRBJ1-4|-
CASSMNNPSEKLFF
>TRBV28|TRBJ1-2|-
CASSLGQINYGYTF
>TRBV2|TRBJ1-6|-
CASAEDRVNHF
>TRBV25-1|TRBJ1-6|-
CASSVGDRNNSPLHF
>TRBV24-1|TRBJ2-5|-
CATSDSALRSGGQETQYF
>TRBV4-1|TRBJ2-1|-
CASSQNLAGPNEQFF
>TRBV6-1|TRBJ2-2|-
CASSEAGQRGGRFTGELFF
>TRBV19|TRBJ2-1|once
CASRDRGVNEQFF
>TRBV5-1|TRBJ1-5|-
CASSLEGGGQPQHF
>TRBV5-1|TRBJ2-7|-
CASSSGQGRPEQYF
>TRBV6-1|TRBJ1-1|-
CASSELVVGGTEAFF
>TRBV30|TRBJ1-2|-
CAWSGEGYTF
>TRBV24-1|TRBJ1-6|-
CATSPSNSPLHF
>TRBV7-9|TRBJ2-7|-
CASSLETAMGEQYF
>TRBV5-4|TRBJ1-1|-
CASSLSPFTEAFF
>TRBV7-9|TRBJ2-5|-
CASSPTTGETQYF
>TRBV7-2|TRBJ2-7|-
CASSLVGDGQTYEQYF
>TRBV30|TRBJ2-6|-
CAWSTPRFGRTGANVLTF
>TRBV6-5|TRBJ2-3|-
CASSYGGGGSGDTQYF
>TRBV24-1|TRBJ2-3|few
CATAETGSTDTQYF
>TRBV5-8|TRBJ1-2|-
CASSVGQGAYGYTF
>TRBV18|TRBJ2-1|few
CASSPQANEQFF
>TRBV11-3|TRBJ2-1|-
CASSLRLAGGHNEQFF
>TRBV27|TRBJ1-2|once
CASSIDRLNYGYTF
>TRBV6-4|TRBJ2-1|many
CASSDSPSGEQFF
>TRBV5-6|TRBJ1-6|-
CASSLDTGIFDSPLHF
>TRBV7-3|TRBJ2-3|-
CASSLSPPLAGGTDTQYF
>TRBV11-2|TRBJ2-3|-
CASRGYTQYF
>TRBV29-1|TRBJ1-2|-
CSVVVGGDYTF
>TRBV5-1|TRBJ1-3|once
CASSLDPPDRNSGNTIYF
>TRBV6-2/TRBV6-3|TRBJ1-1|-
CASSRSRDRGNTEAFF
>TRBV6-4|TRBJ2-1|-
CASSGSAANEQFF
>TRBV3-1/TRBV3-2|TRBJ2-7|-
CASSQGTHGAYEQYF
>TRBV5-1|TRBJ2-1|-
CASSLLAGGTNEQFF
>TRBV6-5|TRBJ1-3|-
CASSNRQSSGNTIYF
>TRBV19|TRBJ1-5|-
CASSGPNRNQPQHF
>TRBV12-3/TRBV12-4|TRBJ1-2|-
CASSPGLAYGYTF